Presented here are 19 T cell receptor beta chains from one specimen sequenced in a study of radiation and T cells in renal cell carcinoma (dated by TCRdb to about 2020). The library was generated by the immunoSEQ multiplex PCR assay. In its TCRdb copy, this immuneACCESS table keeps in-frame sequences only and misses some clones. Where compared with another copy, unresolved V genes explain less than half of these, and the others have no known cause. For this sample the table gives over 60,000 clones, of which 86% were detected only once. The ten largest clones take up under 25% of the sample. The time point label corresponds to: blood 2 weeks post-SBRT. According to the study, the label for this sample's treatment or condition signals: 15 Gy SBRT to primary tumor, nephrectomy 4 weeks later. Sequences were derived from blood, sampled from a patient whose treatment included radiotherapy and nephrectomy. These receptors all stem from a woman in her forties or fifties with renal cell carcinoma.

The rearrangement links TRBV4-3 to TRBJ2-7; no definite D call. V was shortened by 1 base and J by 3 bases, with 4 bases between the two germline ends. Germline CDR1 and CDR2: LGHNA and YSLEER. The CDR3 sequence is 12 residues long. The CDR3 bases are TGCGCCAGCAGCCAAGGGGGCTACGAGCAGTACTTC. As protein: CASSQGGYEQYF.

This rearrangement joins TRBV19 to TRBJ2-5; D possibly uses TRBD1 or TRBD2 (5 bases each). Germline lookup yields CDR1 LNHDA and CDR2 SQIVND (reference sequence). Deletions cut 5 bases from V and 3 bases from J, with 22 bases between. The CDR3 is 17 amino acids. The DNA for the CDR3 is TGTGCCAGTAGTCCAGGGCAGGGCGGGTTCGTAGAAGAGACCCAGTACTTC. It specifies CASSPGQGGFVEETQYF.

The DNA of the CDR3 is TGTGCCAGCACCGATCTTAGGACGGGGAGGGGCTATGGCTACACCTTC. Protein: CASTDLRTGRGYGYTF. The V call is TRBV11-2, the J call TRBJ1-2; TRBD1 is a possible D gene (5 bases). The V end was cut by 7 bases, the J end by 4 bases, with 22 bases between. This CDR3 comprises 16 residues. Germline V gene lookup returns CDR1 SGHAT and CDR2 FQNNGV.

The chain recombines TRBV7-2 with TRBJ2-7; 9 positions match TRBD1. Germline lookup yields CDR1 SGHTA and CDR2 FQGNSA. Trimming removed 2 bases from V and 7 bases from J; junction bases left unmatched: 6. The CDR3 length is 14 residues. The CDR3 sequence: CASSLIQGAGEQYF. CDR3 coding DNA: TGTGCCAGCAGCTTAATACAGGGGGCGGGAGAGCAGTACTTC.

The chain uses TRBV6-6 and TRBJ1-2; 9 positions agree with TRBD1. The CDR3 has 14 residues. J was trimmed by 4 bases and V by 2 bases; bases with no gene match: 2. CDR1 MNHNY and CDR2 SVGAGI come from the germline V gene (reference sequence). CDR3 protein: CASSYQQGAYGYTF. CDR3 sequence (DNA): TGTGCCAGCAGTTACCAACAGGGGGCCTATGGCTACACCTTC.

This sequence joins TRBV28 and TRBJ2-3; no firm D call. The CDR3 has 13 amino acids. The germline gives CDR1 MDHEN, CDR2 SYDVKM. Between the trimmed V and J ends, which lost 3 bases and 0 bases, there was a span of 4 bases. The CDR3 sequence is CASSFPSTDTQYF. Written as DNA, the CDR3 is TGTGCCAGCAGTTTCCCTAGCACAGATACGCAGTATTTT.

The chain has TRBV4-1 and TRBJ2-7, with TRBD2 matching over 10 bases. The CDR3 covers 15 residues. CDR1 is MGHRA and CDR2 is YSYEKL in the germline V gene. Germline trimming cut 1 base from V and 4 bases from J; bases unmatched to any gene: 4. CDR3 region: CASSQGLAGEYEQYF. In DNA form, the CDR3 reads TGCGCCAGCAGCCAAGGGCTAGCGGGAGAGTACGAGCAGTACTTC.

This chain links TRBV28 with TRBJ1-2, with a possible D match to TRBD1 (5 bases). The CDR3 is 14 amino acids. Germline V CDR1 and CDR2: MDHEN, SYDVKM. Trimming removed 6 bases from V and 0 bases from J, with 11 bases in between. CDR3 coding DNA: TGTGCCAGCAGCCTTGGGGCCTCTAACTATGGCTACACCTTC. Protein sequence: CASSLGASNYGYTF.

With respect to this clone: The same CDR3 is also encoded by other DNA sequences in this sample. This chain uses TRBV30 with TRBJ2-7; perhaps TRBD2 as D (5 bases). Germline V gives CDR1 GTSNPN, CDR2 SVGIG (reference sequence). The V gene lost 7 bases and the J gene lost 10 bases, with 17 bases spanning the gap. CDR3 length equals 11 residues. This CDR3 is CASEAGLDQYF. The CDR3 nucleotides are TGTGCCTCGGAGGCGGGCTTGGACCAGTACTTC.

The chain employs TRBV6-1 and TRBJ1-2; TRBD1 is a possible D gene (5 bases). Germline-derived CDR1 and CDR2 are MNHNS and SASEGT. V shed 6 bases and J shed 5 bases, with 10 bases lying between them. The CDR3 extends over 12 amino acids. The chain's CDR3 is CASRSRGYGYTF. The CDR3 DNA reads TGTGCCAGCAGATCTAGGGGATATGGCTACACCTTC.

This chain uses TRBV27 with TRBJ2-7; D may be TRBD2 (6 bases). Germline values: CDR1 MNHEY, CDR2 SMNVEV (reference sequence). The CDR3 is 16 residues long. The V and J ends lost 6 bases and 6 bases respectively, with 24 bases between them. The CDR3 DNA is TGTGCCAGCAGCAATGCCCCGGCCCTACCCGGGAGCGAGCAGTACTTC. It specifies CASSNAPALPGSEQYF.

The chain is built from TRBV5-6 and TRBJ1-6; no firm D call. V gave up 9 bases and J gave up 5 bases, with 9 bases separating them. The CDR3 runs 12 residues. Germline loops: CDR1 SGHDT, CDR2 YYEEEE. The CDR3 reads CATQGHNSPLHF. The CDR3 DNA follows: TGTGCCACCCAAGGGCATAATTCACCCCTCCACTTT.

The chain links TRBV28 to TRBJ1-2, with 8 bases that match TRBD1. From germline, CDR1 is MDHEN and CDR2 SYDVKM. The CDR3 loop spans 14 amino acids. With 2 bases clipped from V and 7 bases from J, the junction kept 6 bases outside the gene matches. CDR3 coding DNA: TGTGCCAGCAGTTTAACACAGGGGGTCAGTGGCTACACCTTC. Translated, it gives CASSLTQGVSGYTF.

In its sample, this clone was seen once. The gene calls are TRBV7-2 and TRBJ1-1; tentative D call: TRBD1 (5 bases). Germline lookup yields CDR1 SGHTA and CDR2 FQGNSA. The germline V and J ends were trimmed by 3 bases and 3 bases, with 11 bases remaining between them. The CDR3 consists of 14 residues. The DNA of the CDR3 is TGTGCCAGCAGCTTTCAGGGCCCGCACACTGAAGCTTTCTTT. Its translation: CASSFQGPHTEAFF.

V gene TRBV29-1 combines with J gene TRBJ2-7; 10 nucleotides match TRBD2. The CDR3 is 14 amino acids. V was clipped by 7 bases and J by 2 bases; unmatched bases: 8. Germline CDR1 and CDR2: SQVTM and ANQGSEA. This CDR3 is CSGGAGGAAYEQYF. CDR3 sequence (DNA): TGCAGCGGGGGAGCGGGAGGGGCCGCCTACGAGCAGTACTTC.

In its sample, this clone was seen once. The chain links TRBV9 to TRBJ2-2; 9 bases fit TRBD2. Germline V gene sequence: CDR1 SGDLS, CDR2 YYNGEE. The CDR3 loop spans 17 amino acids. Trimming cost V 0 bases and J 5 bases; bases outside gene matches: 8. As DNA, the CDR3 is TGTGCCAGCAGCGTAGCTAGGCTAGCGGGGAATACCGGGGAGCTGTTTTTT. The encoded protein is CASSVARLAGNTGELFF.

The CDR3 here is CAISESSLVSLSYNEQFF. CDR3 in DNA: TGTGCCATCAGTGAGTCGTCCCTAGTGTCTTTATCCTACAATGAGCAGTTCTTC. The chain has TRBV10-3 and TRBJ2-1; no firm D call. The CDR3 extends over 18 amino acids. Looked up from germline, CDR1 is ENHRY and CDR2 is SYGVKD. V lost 0 bases and J 1 base, leaving 16 bases between the germline ends.

With regard to this clone: The same CDR3 arises from other DNA sequences in this sample as well. The V gene is TRBV19, the J gene TRBJ1-1; D remains unclear. Between the trimmed V and J ends, which lost 2 bases and 1 base, there was a span of 5 bases. Germline V gene data show CDR1 as LNHDA and CDR2 as SQIVND (reference sequence). CDR3 length: 13 amino acids. The CDR3 bases are TGTGCCAGTAGTATATCAGAGAACACTGAAGCTTTCTTT. Encoded protein: CASSISENTEAFF. Together with reference TRBV19 and TRBJ1-1, the CDR3 gives the full variable domain: DGGITQSPKYLFRKEGQNVTLSCEQNLNHDAMYWYRQDPGQGLRLIYYSQIVNDFQKGDIAEGYSVSREKKESFPLTVTSAQKNPTAFYLCASSISENTEAFFGQGTRLTVV.

The chain joins TRBV28 to TRBJ1-1, with TRBD1 as a possible D gene (6 bases). The V and J ends lost 4 bases and 8 bases respectively, with 23 bases between them. The CDR3 has 16 residues. Germline CDR1 and CDR2: MDHEN and SYDVKM. The CDR3 spells CASSSQPSRDRREAFF. CDR3 nucleotide sequence: TGTGCCAGCAGTTCCCAACCCTCCCGTGACAGGAGAGAAGCTTTCTTT.